A few counts support the clone carrying this T cell receptor beta chain. Its specificity is not known. With V trimmed by 6 bases and J by 1 base, 10 bases remained unmatched. This CDR3 has 16 residues. Germline values: CDR1 MNHEY, CDR2 SVGAGI. TCRdb processed the reads anew with MiXCR; each CDR3 protein has one entry. The table has approximately 500,000 distinct CDR3 sequences, roughly 34% seen once. This entry is derived from a study of T cell repertoires in cytomegalovirus infection. At the level of the study: CMV epitopes used comprised recently identified HLA-C-restricted ones and well-studied HLA-B-restricted ones. General study findings and limits: The response measured ex vivo was dominated by TCR beta clonotypes (HLA-C-restricted and CMV-specific).

The clonotype was recovered from a human donor in good health (CMV status not recorded). Some clones in this sample may be carry-over from other donors' samples. This chain connects TRBV6-5 to TRBJ2-7; TRBD1 matches at 9 bases. This sample comprised cultured PBMCs, obtained from culture after CMV antigen stimulation. This CDR3 is CASRPSSGTGSYEQYF. Written as DNA, the CDR3 is TGTGCCAGCAGACCATCCTCCGGGACAGGGTCCTACGAGCAGTACTTC.